One and the same sample provided the 6 T cell receptor beta chains below, sequenced in a study of blood T cell repertoires in COVID-19. Measured with immunoSEQ multiplex PCR; TCRdb has only the in-frame clones, and not every one. The sample has 250,000 to 400,000 clones; about 85% are singletons. Material for sequencing was PBMCs or T cells enriched from blood (not recorded which). Receptors were obtained from a woman between 25 and 40 years old who had been exposed to COVID-19.

This clone was recorded once. The chain is built from TRBV30 and TRBJ1-3; unclear D gene. Deletions cut 8 bases from V and 0 bases from J, with 11 bases between. The germline V gene encodes CDR1 GTSNPN and CDR2 SVGIG (reference sequence). This CDR3 region has 13 residues. CDR3 sequence (DNA): TGTGCCCACGGTCCTTTCTCTGGAAACACCATATATTTT. It translates to CAHGPFSGNTIYF.

The genes are TRBV23-1 and TRBJ1-2; 7 bases agree with TRBD1. TRBV23-1 is noted as an ORF with a role that remains uncertain. Losses at the gene ends were 8 bases for V and 9 bases for J; bases not matched to a gene: 12. The CDR3 covers 13 residues. The CDR3 nucleotides read TGCGCCAGCTATCCGACAGGGTTAATTTGCTACACCTTC. This codes for CASYPTGLICYTF.

The chain combines TRBV7-3 with TRBJ2-5; D gene unclear. Germline V lookup: CDR1 SGHTA, CDR2 FQGTGA. The length of the CDR3 is 13 residues. Trimming pared 4 bases from V and 3 bases from J, leaving 9 bases between. CDR3 sequence: CASSSMAEETQYF. The DNA of the CDR3 is TGTGCCAGCAGCTCCATGGCAGAAGAGACCCAGTACTTC.

This chain joins TRBV30 and TRBJ1-2, with 8 bases matching TRBD1. Germline CDR1 GTSNPN, CDR2 SVGIG (reference sequence). V gave up 5 bases and J gave up 4 bases; unmatched junction bases: 12. The CDR3 has 15 residues. The DNA of the CDR3 is TGTGCCTGGGACCCAGGACAGGGAGGAGCCTATGGCTACACCTTC. Protein sequence: CAWDPGQGGAYGYTF.

This clone was counted between two and nine times. The chain has TRBV5-1 and TRBJ2-7; D perhaps matches TRBD1 (5 bases). The V and J ends lost 4 bases and 5 bases respectively, with 22 bases between them. CDR1 SGHRS and CDR2 YFSETQ come from the germline V gene. The CDR3 loop spans 16 amino acids. The CDR3, as DNA: TGCGCCAGCAGCCTAAGGTGGGGCCAGGCCGAGAACGAGCAGTACTTC. It specifies CASSLRWGQAENEQYF.

The table lists this clone with a count of one. The chain employs TRBV18 and TRBJ2-2, with a tentative D call TRBD1 (6 bases). Trimming stripped 0 bases from V and 5 bases from J, with 16 bases between. The length of the CDR3 is 17 residues. Germline assignment: CDR1 KGHSH and CDR2 LQKENI. The CDR3 reads CASSPPRTGTKTGELFF. CDR3 bases: TGTGCCAGCTCACCACCGAGGACCGGGACAAAAACCGGGGAGCTGTTTTTT.